This T cell receptor (beta chain) derives from a study of blood T cell repertoires in COVID-19. Study summary: Acute and convalescent COVID-19 specimens originated in the United States, Italy and Spain. T cells, B-cell-depleted T cells, or PBMCs supplied cDNA or gDNA.

Germline CDR1 SGDLS, CDR2 YYNGEE. V was cut by 0 bases and J by 3 bases, with 6 bases left in between. The CDR3 has 13 residues. Authors' data handling: Amplifying reference gene primers gave estimates of nucleated cell counts. Method: immunoSEQ multiplex PCR; TCRdb's copy keeps in-frame clones and lacks some. The V and J calls and clone size were taken over from that table, and D and trimming were inferred from the DNA. The sample contains about 190,000 clones, roughly 73% of which appear only once. A single count supports this clone. The chain couples TRBV9 to TRBJ1-1; the D is unclear. This sequence was found in a woman older than 75 with active or convalescent COVID-19. Sequenced sample: peripheral blood. Here the CDR3 DNA reads TGTGCCAGCAGCGTAGGCGGTTACACTGAAGCTTTCTTT. This translates into CASSVGGYTEAFF.